The 23 T cell receptor beta chains presented below share a single source sample, sequenced in a study of cytomegalovirus exposure and HLA in healthy donors. A multiplex PCR was run with 60 Vbeta primers and 13 Jbeta primers. The method was immunoSEQ multiplex PCR; TCRdb's version includes in-frame clones alone and lacks a portion of them. The sample has about 180,000 clones, roughly four fifths seen once. The sample was PBMCs. The receptor source for this set is a woman aged 25 to 39 in good health and CMV-seronegative.

The J gene is TRBJ2-1, the V gene TRBV7-9, with 8 bases that match TRBD2. V lost 5 bases, J lost 0 bases, and 6 bases stayed unmatched. Germline V gene sequence: CDR1 SEHNR, CDR2 FQNEAQ (reference sequence). The CDR3 is made up of 16 amino acids. CDR3 region: CASSRTGTSSYNEQFF. CDR3 nucleotide sequence: TGTGCCAGCAGCCGAACCGGGACTAGCTCCTACAATGAGCAGTTCTTC.

This clone was seen a few times. The chain recombines TRBV27 with TRBJ2-7, with a tentative D call TRBD2 (6 bases). From germline, CDR1 is MNHEY and CDR2 SMNVEV (reference sequence). This CDR3 has 14 residues. The germline V and J ends were trimmed by 1 base and 0 bases, with 7 bases remaining between them. This chain's CDR3 is CASSLYGSSYEQYF. CDR3 nucleotides: TGTGCCAGCAGTTTATACGGGAGCTCCTACGAGCAGTACTTC.

The J gene is TRBJ2-1, the V gene TRBV4-3; 11 bases agree with TRBD2. V was clipped by 4 bases and J by 8 bases; unmatched bases: 7. This CDR3 contains 15 residues. Per germline, CDR1 LGHNA and CDR2 YSLEER. The CDR3 DNA reads TGCGCCAGCAGCCCGGTACTAGCGGGAGTTGATGAGCAGTTCTTC. It encodes CASSPVLAGVDEQFF.

CDR3 protein: CASSQQPNTEAFF. The DNA of the CDR3 is TGTGCCAGCAGCCAACAGCCGAACACTGAAGCTTTCTTT. The rearrangement uses TRBV7-2 and TRBJ1-1; D not resolved. In germline, CDR1 is SGHTA, CDR2 FQGNSA. V lost 5 bases and J lost 1, with 8 bases in between. This CDR3 contains 13 residues. Drawing the rest from reference TRBV7-2 and TRBJ1-1, the complete variable domain is GAGVSQSPSNKVTEKGKDVELRCDPISGHTALYWYRQSLGQGLEFLIYFQGNSAPDKSGLPSDRFSAERTGGSVSTLTIQRTQQEDSAVYLCASSQQPNTEAFFGQGTRLTVV.

CDR3 loop: CASSEALYNEQFF. CDR3 coding DNA: TGTGCCAGCAGTGAGGCCCTTTACAATGAGCAGTTCTTC. The chain joins TRBV25-1 to TRBJ2-1; no clear D gene. The CDR3 extends over 13 amino acids. CDR1 MGHDK and CDR2 SYGVNS come from the germline V gene. V was shortened by 3 bases and J by 4 bases, with 7 bases between the two germline ends.

The gene calls are TRBV9 and TRBJ2-1; 10 nucleotides align to TRBD2. Germline assignment: CDR1 SGDLS and CDR2 YYNGEE. With V trimmed by 0 bases and J by 6 bases, 12 bases remained unmatched. This CDR3 is 18 amino acids long. The CDR3 bases are TGTGCCAGCAGCGTAGTAGGGGGGGGGACTAGCGTAGGCAATGAGCAGTTCTTC. The encoded protein is CASSVVGGGTSVGNEQFF.

This sequence joins TRBV7-2 and TRBJ1-4, with D possibly TRBD1 on 5 matching bases. CDR3 length: 15 amino acids. Looked up from germline, CDR1 is SGHTA and CDR2 is FQGNSA. The V gene lost 1 base and the J gene lost 8 bases, with 14 bases spanning the gap. The CDR3 DNA reads TGTGCCAGCAGCTTAGGCCCCTCCGGGGGAGAAAAACTGTTTTTT. Its translation: CASSLGPSGGEKLFF. The whole variable domain, remainder taken from reference TRBV7-2 and TRBJ1-4, is GAGVSQSPSNKVTEKGKDVELRCDPISGHTALYWYRQSLGQGLEFLIYFQGNSAPDKSGLPSDRFSAERTGGSVSTLTIQRTQQEDSAVYLCASSLGPSGGEKLFFGSGTQLSVL.

The sample holds one count of this clone. One junction end does not reproduce the germline sequence, and a read error may be involved. The rearrangement links TRBV7-9 to TRBJ2-3, with D maybe TRBD2 (6 bases). Germline V gives CDR1 SEHNR, CDR2 FQNEAQ (reference sequence). This CDR3 is 16 amino acids long. CDR3 nucleotides: TGTTCCAGCAGCCTCCGCAGTGCGGGACCCACAGATACGCAGTATTTT. Its translation is CSSSLRSAGPTDTQYF.

The chain recombines TRBV6-5 with TRBJ1-3; D is perhaps TRBD1 (6 bases). V dropped 4 bases and J dropped 2 bases, with 12 bases sitting between them. This CDR3 has 15 residues. Looked up from germline, CDR1 is MNHEY and CDR2 is SVGAGI. The CDR3 reads CASSSWYRAGNTIYF. The DNA of the CDR3 is TGTGCCAGCAGTTCCTGGTACAGGGCTGGAAACACCATATATTTT.

The genes are TRBV2 and TRBJ1-1; D is unclear. Germline CDR1 and CDR2: SNHLY and FYNNEI. CDR3 length: 15 residues. Trimming stripped 8 bases from V and 0 bases from J, with 16 bases between. DNA of the CDR3: TGTGCCAGCGGCCGGGATTTCGTCATGAACACTGAAGCTTTCTTT. It codes for CASGRDFVMNTEAFF.

In nucleotides, the CDR3 is TGTGCCAGCAGCGTCCGAAGCGGGACCTACGAGCAGTACTTC. Its translation: CASSVRSGTYEQYF. V gene TRBV5-5 combines with J gene TRBJ2-7; 7 nucleotides line up with TRBD2. Trimming at V came to 4 bases and at J to 2 bases, leaving 6 bases not matched to a gene. The CDR3 is 14 residues long. The germline CDR1 and CDR2 sequences are SGHKS and YYEKEE (reference sequence).

The V gene is TRBV4-3, the J gene TRBJ2-7, with TRBD1 matching over 9 bases. V shed 3 bases and J 0 bases; nucleotides not matched to a gene: 3. The CDR3 has 15 amino acids. CDR1 is LGHNA, CDR2 YSLEER, per germline. CDR3 protein: CASSHGTGSSYEQYF. Here the CDR3 DNA reads TGCGCCAGCAGCCACGGGACAGGGAGCTCCTACGAGCAGTACTTC.

The chain combines TRBV27 with TRBJ2-7; 7 bases are a match to TRBD1. The CDR3 extends over 14 amino acids. Germline values: CDR1 MNHEY, CDR2 SMNVEV (reference sequence). Trimming at V came to 4 bases and at J to 2 bases, leaving 5 bases not matched to a gene. CDR3 nucleotide sequence: TGTGCCAGCAGTTACGACAGGGTCCCCTACGAGCAGTACTTC. Its translation: CASSYDRVPYEQYF.

This sequence joins TRBV5-6 and TRBJ2-7, with a tentative D call TRBD1 (5 bases). The CDR3 loop spans 13 amino acids. The germline gives CDR1 SGHDT, CDR2 YYEEEE. The V end lost 2 bases, the J end lost 5 bases, and 11 bases lay between the germline ends. The DNA for the CDR3 is TGTGCCAGCAGCTTTAACAGGTATAACGAGCAGTACTTC. Its protein is CASSFNRYNEQYF.

This chain links TRBV7-6 with TRBJ1-1; D remains unclear. There are 13 residues in the CDR3. Germline V lookup: CDR1 SGHVS, CDR2 FNYEAQ. V was trimmed by 1 base and J by 0 bases, leaving 3 bases between them. The CDR3 here is CASSLVVNTEAFF. CDR3 bases: TGTGCCAGCAGCTTAGTAGTGAACACTGAAGCTTTCTTT.

The gene calls are TRBV9 and TRBJ1-3, with TRBD1 matching over 9 bases. V was clipped by 3 bases and J by 0 bases; unmatched bases: 4. The CDR3 has 16 amino acids. Germline V gives CDR1 SGDLS, CDR2 YYNGEE. The CDR3 sequence: CASSEDRGYSGNTIYF. CDR3 coding DNA: TGTGCCAGCAGCGAGGACAGGGGTTACTCTGGAAACACCATATATTTT.

V is TRBV5-1 and J is TRBJ2-1; the match to TRBD1 covers 8 bases. CDR1 and CDR2 (germline): SGHRS, YFSETQ. The CDR3 is 15 amino acids. V was pared by 4 bases and J by 5 bases, with 8 bases of the junction left unmatched. CDR3 residues: CASSPRTGNDNEQFF. In DNA, the CDR3 is TGCGCCAGCAGCCCCAGGACAGGGAACGACAATGAGCAGTTCTTC.

The chain links TRBV2 to TRBJ2-1, with 9 positions matching TRBD2. The CDR3 runs 16 residues. Losses at the gene ends were 5 bases for V and 5 bases for J; bases not matched to a gene: 10. Per germline, CDR1 SNHLY and CDR2 FYNNEI. CDR3 amino acids: CASSKETSGNNNEQFF. CDR3 sequence (DNA): TGTGCCAGCAGTAAGGAGACTAGCGGAAACAACAATGAGCAGTTCTTC.

V is TRBV7-8 and J is TRBJ2-7; the D is unclear. CDR3 size: 13 residues. V was pared by 3 bases and J by 3 bases, with 9 bases between. CDR1 SGHVS and CDR2 FQNEAQ come from the germline V gene. This CDR3 reads CASSLPPDYEQYF. The CDR3 nucleotides read TGTGCCAGCAGCTTGCCTCCAGACTACGAGCAGTACTTC.

The rearrangement uses TRBV7-2 and TRBJ2-2; D is uncertain. The CDR3 loop spans 13 amino acids. CDR1 is SGHTA, CDR2 FQGNSA, per germline. The V end lost 1 base, the J end lost 6 bases, and 6 bases lay between the germline ends. For the CDR3, the DNA is TGTGCCAGCAGCTTAGTGGCACCCGGGGAGCTGTTTTTT. This translates into CASSLVAPGELFF.

The J gene is TRBJ1-1, the V gene TRBV20-1, with 7 bases lining up with TRBD1. There are 8 residues in the CDR3. Germline V CDR1 and CDR2: DFQATT, SNEGSKA (reference sequence). Losses at the gene ends were 7 bases for V and 12 bases for J; bases not matched to a gene: 2. The CDR3 loop reads CSGQGTFF. The CDR3 region has the DNA TGCAGTGGACAGGGAACTTTCTTT.

V is TRBV28 and J is TRBJ1-5, with 9 nucleotides matching TRBD1. The CDR3 contains 15 residues. The junction had 9 bases not matched to a gene; V was cut back by 7 bases and J by 5 bases. Germline-derived CDR1 and CDR2 are MDHEN and SYDVKM. CDR3 DNA: TGTGCCAGCAACCTACAGGGGGCGCTTTATCAGCCCCAGCATTTT. It is translated as CASNLQGALYQPQHF.

The chain couples TRBV27 to TRBJ2-1, with 7 bases that match TRBD2. Trimming took 3 bases from V and 2 from J; bases not matched to a gene: 1. The germline V gene encodes CDR1 MNHEY and CDR2 SMNVEV (reference sequence). This CDR3 is 14 amino acids long. As DNA, the CDR3 is TGTGCCAGCAGTTTGAGCGGGACCTACAATGAGCAGTTCTTC. Amino acids: CASSLSGTYNEQFF.